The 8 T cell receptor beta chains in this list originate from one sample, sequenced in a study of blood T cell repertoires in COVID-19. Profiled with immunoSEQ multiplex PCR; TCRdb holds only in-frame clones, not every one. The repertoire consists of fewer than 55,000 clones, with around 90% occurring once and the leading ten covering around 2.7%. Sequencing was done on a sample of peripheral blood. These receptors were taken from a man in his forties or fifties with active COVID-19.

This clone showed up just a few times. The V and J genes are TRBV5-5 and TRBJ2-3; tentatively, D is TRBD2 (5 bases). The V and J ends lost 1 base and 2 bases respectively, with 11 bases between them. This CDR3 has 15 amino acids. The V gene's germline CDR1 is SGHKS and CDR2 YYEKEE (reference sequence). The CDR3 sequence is CASSLLHGLTDTQYF. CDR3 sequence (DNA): TGTGCCAGCAGCTTGTTACACGGACTCACAGATACGCAGTATTTT.

CDR3 in DNA: TGTGCCACTGAGAGCGGCAGTGACACTGAAGCTTTCTTT. Translated: CATESGSDTEAFF. The V and J genes are TRBV19 and TRBJ1-1; D not certain. Germline V gene lookup returns CDR1 LNHDA and CDR2 SQIVND (reference sequence). The CDR3 totals 13 residues. The V gene lost 10 bases and the J gene lost 3 bases, with 15 bases spanning the gap.

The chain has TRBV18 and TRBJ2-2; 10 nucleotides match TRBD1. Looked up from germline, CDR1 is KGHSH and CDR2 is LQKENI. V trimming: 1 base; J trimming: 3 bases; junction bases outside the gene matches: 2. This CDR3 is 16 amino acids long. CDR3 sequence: CASSPRDRGDTGELFF. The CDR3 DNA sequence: TGTGCCAGCTCACCACGGGACAGGGGTGACACCGGGGAGCTGTTTTTT.

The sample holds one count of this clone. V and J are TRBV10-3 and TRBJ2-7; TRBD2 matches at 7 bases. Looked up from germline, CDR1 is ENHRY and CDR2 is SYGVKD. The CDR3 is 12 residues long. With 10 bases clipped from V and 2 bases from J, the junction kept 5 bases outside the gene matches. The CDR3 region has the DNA TGTGCCACGAGCGGGGTGACCTACGAGCAGTACGTC. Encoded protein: CATSGVTYEQYV.

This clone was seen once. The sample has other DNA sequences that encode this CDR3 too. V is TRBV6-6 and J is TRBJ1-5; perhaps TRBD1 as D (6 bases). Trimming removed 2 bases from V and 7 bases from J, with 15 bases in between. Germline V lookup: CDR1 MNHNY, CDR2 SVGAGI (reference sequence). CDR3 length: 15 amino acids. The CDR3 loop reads CASSYQGQGFQPQHF. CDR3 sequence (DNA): TGTGCCAGCAGTTACCAGGGGCAGGGTTTCCAGCCCCAGCATTTT.

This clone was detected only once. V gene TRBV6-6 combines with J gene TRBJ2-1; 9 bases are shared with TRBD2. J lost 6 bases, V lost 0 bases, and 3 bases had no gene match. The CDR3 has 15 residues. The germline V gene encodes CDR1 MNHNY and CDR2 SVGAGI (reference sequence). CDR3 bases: TGTGCCAGCAGTTACTCAGGACTAGCGCCCAATGAGCAGTTCTTC. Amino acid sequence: CASSYSGLAPNEQFF.

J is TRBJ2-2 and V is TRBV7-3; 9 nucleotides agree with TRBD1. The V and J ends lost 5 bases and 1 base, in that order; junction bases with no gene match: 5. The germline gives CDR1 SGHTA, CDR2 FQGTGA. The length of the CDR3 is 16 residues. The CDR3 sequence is CASSTYRGQNTGELFF. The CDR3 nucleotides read TGTGCCAGCAGCACCTACAGGGGGCAGAACACCGGGGAGCTGTTTTTT.

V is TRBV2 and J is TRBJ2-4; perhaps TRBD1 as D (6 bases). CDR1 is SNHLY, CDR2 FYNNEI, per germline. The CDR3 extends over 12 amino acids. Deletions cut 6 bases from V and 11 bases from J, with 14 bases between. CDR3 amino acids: CASSGQFPLQYF. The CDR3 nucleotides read TGTGCCAGCAGCGGACAGTTCCCCCTTCAGTACTTC.